Below are 8 T cell receptor beta chains sequenced from a single sample in a study of blood T cell repertoires in COVID-19. TCRdb keeps only in-frame clones here, not all; method: immunoSEQ multiplex PCR. The table has about 80,000 clones, around 80% seen once. The sample comprised peripheral blood. Receptors were obtained from a woman aged 70-85 years with acute or convalescent COVID-19.

The V and J genes are TRBV12-5 and TRBJ2-3, with a tentative D call TRBD1 (5 bases). Germline CDR1 and CDR2: LGHNT and FRNRAP. The CDR3 consists of 15 residues. Trimming stripped 1 base from V and 3 bases from J, with 11 bases between. The CDR3 here is CASGLGASGTDTQYF. The CDR3 nucleotides are TGTGCTAGTGGTTTGGGAGCCTCAGGGACAGATACGCAGTATTTT. The whole variable domain, remainder taken from reference TRBV12-5 and TRBJ2-3, is DARVTQTPRHKVTEMGQEVTMRCQPILGHNTVFWYRQTMMQGLELLAYFRNRAPLDDSGMPKDRFSAEMPDATLATLKIQPSEPRDSAVYFCASGLGASGTDTQYFGPGTRLTVL.

The chain uses TRBV10-3 and TRBJ1-1, with 9 bases matching TRBD1. V shed 10 bases, J shed 7 bases, and the junction held 10 bases outside the gene matches. The germline V gene has CDR1 ENHRY and CDR2 SYGVKD. The CDR3 length is 13 residues. CDR3 DNA: TGTGCCACCACTACAGGGGGCGAGGGTGAAGCTTTCTTT. This encodes CATTTGGEGEAFF.

This chain joins TRBV18 and TRBJ1-6, with 8 bases aligning to TRBD1. The CDR3 consists of 15 residues. From germline, CDR1 is KGHSH and CDR2 LQKENI. The V and J ends lost 3 bases and 8 bases, in that order; junction bases with no gene match: 6. The CDR3 DNA sequence: TGTGCCAGCTCACCCGGGACAGGATCTTATTCACCCCTCCACTTT. It encodes CASSPGTGSYSPLHF.

This chain connects TRBV7-2 to TRBJ2-2; TRBD2 matches 12 bases. Germline assignment: CDR1 SGHTA and CDR2 FQGNSA. This CDR3 contains 18 residues. V lost 2 bases and J lost 5; bases outside the gene matches: 9. CDR3 loop: CASSLIFGLAGWTGELFF. In DNA, the CDR3 is TGTGCCAGCAGCTTAATTTTTGGACTAGCGGGATGGACCGGGGAGCTGTTTTTT.

The table lists this clone with a count of one. The chain has TRBV2 and TRBJ1-4; the D is unclear. CDR1 and CDR2 (germline): SNHLY, FYNNEI. V lost 4 bases and J lost 7, with 16 bases in between. The CDR3 totals 15 residues. The CDR3 here is CASSGPSRLSEKLFF. CDR3 coding DNA: TGTGCCAGCAGTGGTCCGTCTAGGTTGAGTGAAAAACTGTTTTTT.

The J gene is TRBJ1-3, the V gene TRBV3-1 (or the pseudogene TRBV3-2); D might be TRBD1 (5 bases). CDR1 and CDR2 from the germline V gene are LGHDT and YNNKEL (reference sequence). The CDR3 consists of 17 residues. Trimming removed 4 bases from V and 2 bases from J, with 18 bases in between. CDR3 loop: CASSPGHSEATGNTIYF. The DNA for the CDR3 is TGTGCCAGCAGCCCCGGACACTCCGAGGCAACTGGAAACACCATATATTTT.

The rearrangement links TRBV19 to TRBJ1-5; D remains unclear. Germline V gene lookup returns CDR1 LNHDA and CDR2 SQIVND (reference sequence). This CDR3 region has 15 residues. V was shortened by 6 bases and J by 0 bases, with 12 bases between the two germline ends. The CDR3 DNA is TGTGCCAGTAGCAGTGGCGGATTTAGCAATCAGCCCCAGCATTTT. Translation: CASSSGGFSNQPQHF.

This chain uses TRBV5-1 with TRBJ2-3; D perhaps matches TRBD1 (5 bases). Trimming stripped 0 bases from V and 1 base from J, with 12 bases between. Germline-derived CDR1 and CDR2 are SGHRS and YFSETQ. CDR3 size: 16 residues. The CDR3 is CASSLEGDGGTDTQYF. DNA for the CDR3: TGCGCCAGCAGCTTGGAAGGGGATGGAGGCACAGATACGCAGTATTTT.